The T cell receptor beta chain under discussion was sequenced for a study of T-cell reconstitution after alpha-beta-depleted transplantation in children. General study findings and limits: About two months after transplant, alpha-beta T cells reportedly came from several hundred expanded graft clones. The origin of high day-60 TCRbeta diversity in some patients lay in surviving recipient T cells and thymic progenitors. The authors attributed T-cell counts and diversity one year after transplant mostly to newly produced T cells.

Unique molecular identifiers were used in preparing the TCRbeta library. TCRdb used MiXCR to reprocess the PCR reads, holding one entry per CDR3 protein. This table holds over 400,000 distinct CDR3 sequences, around 46% found once. Germline CDR1 is LGHNA and CDR2 is YSLEER. Trimming shortened V by 0 bases and J by 0 bases, and 15 bases separated the two germline ends. This CDR3 comprises 17 residues. This clonotype was detected many times. Antigen unknown. This TCR was sampled from a girl aged 2 to 9 with aplastic anemia, due to receive a stem cell transplant. This chain uses TRBV4-3 with TRBJ2-7, with TRBD2 as a possible D gene (5 bases). The sample consisted of PBMCs, taken before TCRalphabeta/CD19-depleted stem cell transplant. The CDR3 sequence is CASSQDQAVARSYEQYF. DNA for the CDR3: TGCGCCAGCAGCCAAGATCAGGCAGTAGCGCGCTCCTACGAGCAGTACTTC.